This T cell receptor beta chain was recorded in a study of OX40 agonist ivuxolimab in advanced cancers. Turning to the study itself: Given to patients was ivuxolimab, an agonistic anti-OX40 (CD134) antibody. Patient treatment consisted of intravenous ivuxolimab administration every 2 weeks at 0.01 to 10 mg/kg. Prior anti-PD-1, anti-PD-L1 or anti-CTLA-4 therapy did not bar entry, and approximately 40% had some.

Comment on this clone: Its antigen remains unknown.

Findings of the study overall: CD4+ and CD8+ blood T cells expanded clonally by week 6 at 0.1 to 3.0 mg/kg.

The repertoire was sequenced with immunoSEQ multiplex PCR; TCRdb's copy has only in-frame clones and lacks some. This table holds about 60,000 clones, approximately 90% found once. This sample comprised CD4+ or CD8+ T cells sorted from blood, obtained in a trial of the OX40 agonist ivuxolimab. This receptor was taken from an adult with an advanced solid tumor such as melanoma, head and neck, liver or kidney cancer.

The CDR3 spells CASSLDSGGNQPQHF. Written as DNA, the CDR3 is TGCGCCAGCAGCTTGGATTCGGGGGGCAATCAGCCCCAGCATTTT. The J gene is TRBJ1-5, the V gene TRBV5-1, with D possibly TRBD1 on 5 matching bases. The germline V gene has CDR1 SGHRS and CDR2 YFSETQ. CDR3 length equals 15 residues. Trimming stripped 0 bases from V and 2 bases from J, with 9 bases between.